This T cell receptor (beta chain) was sequenced for a study of CD8+ T cells in alopecia areata. The overall study: A regimen of oral tofacitinib, 5 to 10 mg twice daily, was given to treated patients. Patients in the study were on tofacitinib for 6 to 18 months, then off it for 6 months.

Specified treatment: oral pan-JAK inhibitor, 5-10 mg twice daily. Peripheral blood and lesional scalp punch biopsies came from alopecia areata patients. About this clone itself: Its specificity is not known.

Notes on the study in general: The study found tofacitinib significantly decreased scalp clonality and expanded CD8+ clones among the top 100.

With 11 bases removed from V and 2 bases from J, the gap between germline ends came to 21 bases. In germline, CDR1 is MNHNY, CDR2 SVGAGI (reference sequence). CDR3 length: 15 amino acids. Following extraction, RNA underwent reverse transcription to cDNA, which served as the sequencing template. The repertoire was sequenced with immunoSEQ multiplex PCR; TCRdb's copy has only in-frame clones and lacks some. The sample records more than 150,000 clones, 45% to 60% being singletons. The sample here was CD8+ T cells sorted from blood, taken at week 52, from a patient treated with tofacitinib. The chain links TRBV6-6 to TRBJ2-5; possible D gene TRBD2, 6 bases. This receptor was obtained from a human donor with alopecia areata. The CDR3 reads CAGLVNWTTQETQYF. Written as DNA, the CDR3 is TGTGCCGGCCTGGTCAATTGGACTACACAAGAGACCCAGTACTTC.